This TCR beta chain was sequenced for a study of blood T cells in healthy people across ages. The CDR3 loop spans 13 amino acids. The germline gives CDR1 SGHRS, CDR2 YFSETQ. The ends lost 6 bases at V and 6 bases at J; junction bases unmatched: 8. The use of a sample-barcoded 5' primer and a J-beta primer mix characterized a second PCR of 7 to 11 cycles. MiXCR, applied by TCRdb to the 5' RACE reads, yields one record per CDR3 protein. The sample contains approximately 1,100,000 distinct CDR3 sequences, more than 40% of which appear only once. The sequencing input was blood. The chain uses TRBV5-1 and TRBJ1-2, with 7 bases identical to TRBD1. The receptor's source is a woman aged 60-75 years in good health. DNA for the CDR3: TGCGCCAGCAATAAAGGGGGCAAGGATGGCTACACCTTC. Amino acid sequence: CASNKGGKDGYTF.